Each of the 5 T cell receptor beta chains below was sequenced from the same sample in a study of response to subunit inactivated influenza vaccine. TCRdb passed the RT-PCR reads through MiXCR, listing each CDR3 protein once. The data contain about 520,000 distinct CDR3 sequences, approximately 6.9% of them seen just once; the ten biggest clones take up 13%. Specimen: PBMCs from blood, collected roughly 24 months after vaccination. The receptors originated from a man between 50 and 75 years old who received an inactivated influenza vaccine.

This chain uses TRBV29-1 with TRBJ2-5, with D unclear. The CDR3 is 13 amino acids. Germline CDR1 reads SQVTM; CDR2 reads ANQGSEA. V was pared by 6 bases and J by 3 bases, with 14 bases between. The CDR3 sequence is CSVGRGAKETQYF. The CDR3 coding sequence is TGCAGCGTGGGCCGTGGAGCGAAAGAGACCCAGTACTTC.

In its sample, this clonotype was seen a few times. The chain combines TRBV6-5 with TRBJ2-1; D uncertain. Looked up from germline, CDR1 is MNHEY and CDR2 is SVGAGI. V lost 0 bases and J lost 7, with 16 bases in between. The CDR3 totals 16 residues. This chain's CDR3 is CASSYSVEVPWNEQFF. CDR3 sequence (DNA): TGTGCCAGCAGTTACTCGGTAGAGGTCCCATGGAATGAGCAGTTCTTC.

V is TRBV11-1 and J is TRBJ2-4; D could derive from TRBD1 or TRBD2 (5 bases each). V was trimmed by 3 bases and J by 0 bases, leaving 27 bases between them. The CDR3 is made up of 21 amino acids. Per the germline V gene, CDR1 is SGHAT and CDR2 is FQDESV (reference sequence). The CDR3 coding sequence is TGTGCCAGCAGCTTCCCATTAGGCCGGGACCTAAAAGAGGGAGCCAAAAACATTCAGTACTTC. This translates into CASSFPLGRDLKEGAKNIQYF.

This clonotype was detected many times. The V call is TRBV7-7, the J call TRBJ2-3; 7 bases match TRBD2. The CDR3 runs to 15 residues. The V segment lost 1 base and the J segment 4 bases; nucleotides outside the gene matches: 5. Germline CDR1 SSHAT, CDR2 FNYEAQ (reference sequence). CDR3 coding DNA: TGTGCCAGCAGCTTAGGGGGACTATTGGCAGATACGCAGTATTTT. Protein: CASSLGGLLADTQYF.

The V and J genes are TRBV6-1 and TRBJ1-2, with 9 bases fitting TRBD1. V lost 6 bases and J lost 8; bases outside the gene matches: 10. Germline CDR1 is MNHNS and CDR2 is SASEGT. This CDR3 comprises 14 residues. The CDR3 region has the DNA TGTGCCAGCAGAGGCCGGGACAGGGAAATGGGCTACACCTTC. Encoded protein: CASRGRDREMGYTF.